Shown below are 23 T cell receptor beta chains from a single sample sequenced in a study of kidney transplant recipient with SARS-CoV-2 infection. Using its own MiXCR run on the reads, TCRdb lists one record per CDR3 protein. The sample has 200,000 to 300,000 distinct CDR3 sequences; more than 25% are singletons. Sequenced here: a blood sample, sampled at baseline and around day 120 from a kidney transplant recipient. The receptor set was obtained from a young adult male patient who had COVID-19 and was a kidney transplant recipient. Part of the T cells may come from the graft donor.

A remark on this clonotype: This clone may be a read error of a much larger clone one base away. V is TRBV24-1 and J is TRBJ2-1; 7 bases are a match to TRBD1. CDR3 length: 15 residues. The junction had 8 bases not matched to a gene; V was cut back by 3 bases and J by 7 bases. Looked up from germline, CDR1 is KGHDR and CDR2 is SFDVKD. The CDR3 sequence is CATSDPDRRWNEQFF. The CDR3, as DNA: TGTGCCACCAGTGATCCGGACAGGCGGTGGAATGAGCAGTTCTTC.

This clonotype was observed at least ten times. The chain uses TRBV28 and TRBJ1-5, with D perhaps TRBD1 (5 bases). The CDR3 has 15 residues. V was pared by 6 bases and J by 6 bases, with 18 bases between. CDR1 MDHEN and CDR2 SYDVKM come from the germline V gene. The CDR3 DNA sequence: TGTGCCAGCAGCCCCCCGGGTGGGGGGGGTCAGCCCCAGCATTTT. Translated, it gives CASSPPGGGGQPQHF. Using reference TRBV28 and TRBJ1-5 for the parts outside the CDR3, the full variable domain is DVKVTQSSRYLVKRTGEKVFLECVQDMDHENMFWYRQDPGLGLRLIYFSYDVKMKEKGDIPEGYSVSREKKERFSLILESASTNQTSMYLCASSPPGGGGQPQHFGDGTRLSIL.

Many counts were recorded for this clonotype. J is TRBJ2-2 and V is TRBV15; 8 positions match TRBD1. The V gene's germline CDR1 is LNHNV and CDR2 YYDKDF (reference sequence). With 0 bases clipped from V and 4 bases from J, the junction kept 13 bases outside the gene matches. The CDR3 totals 19 residues. This CDR3 is CATSRDEEVGQGATGELFF. Written as DNA, the CDR3 is TGTGCCACCAGCAGAGATGAAGAGGTTGGGCAGGGGGCCACCGGGGAGCTGTTTTTT.

There are a few counts of this clonotype. The gene calls are TRBV6-5 and TRBJ2-7; TRBD2 matches 8 bases. Germline trimming cut 0 bases from V and 0 bases from J; bases unmatched to any gene: 7. The CDR3 extends over 17 amino acids. CDR1 is MNHEY, CDR2 SVGAGI, per germline. The CDR3 loop reads CASSYSSAGGVSYEQYF. CDR3 nucleotides: TGTGCCAGCAGTTACTCGTCCGCGGGAGGCGTCTCCTACGAGCAGTACTTC.

In regard to this clonotype: The junction differs from germline at one of its ends, possibly a read error. V and J are TRBV19 and TRBJ1-5, with 7 bases that match TRBD1. CDR1 is LNHDA, CDR2 SQIVND, per germline (reference sequence). The CDR3 totals 16 residues. For the CDR3, the DNA is TGTGTCAGTAGTAAAGGAAACAGGGGATTCGGGCGGCCCCAGCATTTT. Residues: CVSSKGNRGFGRPQHF.

On this clonotype: A much larger clone lies a single base off, so this may be a read error. The J gene is TRBJ1-5, the V gene TRBV19; no clear D. Germline V gene sequence: CDR1 LNHDA, CDR2 SQIVND (reference sequence). The CDR3 is 13 amino acids. CDR3 amino acids: CANSSGYWQPQHF. The CDR3 DNA reads TGTGCCAATAGTAGTGGGTATTGGCAGCCCCAGCATTTT.

This clonotype has a count of ten or more. The junction departs from the called germline gene at one end, perhaps through a read error. V and J are TRBV7-6 and TRBJ2-3, with TRBD2 as a possible D gene (6 bases). This CDR3 spans 13 amino acids. Germline CDR1 SGHVS, CDR2 FNYEAQ. The CDR3 DNA reads as TGTGCTAGCAGCTTACGGGAGACAGATACGCAGTATTTT. Encoded protein: CASSLRETDTQYF.

Concerning this clonotype itself: A much larger clonotype is one base distant, so this may be a read error. The J gene is TRBJ2-7, the V gene TRBV4-2, with TRBD2 matching 7 bases. The CDR3 has 15 residues. Germline V gives CDR1 LGHNA, CDR2 YNFKEQ. The CDR3 DNA is TGTGCCAGCAGCGAAGAGCGGGGTTCCTCCTACGAGCAGTACTTC. Encoded protein: CASSEERGSSYEQYF.

As for this clonotype: A much bigger clone sits one base away, suggesting this may be a read error. The rearrangement links TRBV7-1 to TRBJ1-2; no reliable D call. TRBV7-1 is an ORF, and what it does is uncertain. The CDR3 is 17 residues long. V shed 7 bases and J shed 4 bases, with 25 bases lying between them. CDR3 region: CASIRKHHEGKTYGYTF. The DNA of the CDR3 is TGTGCCAGCATCAGGAAACATCACGAGGGAAAGACCTATGGCTACACCTTC.

This clonotype was observed a few times. This chain uses TRBV29-1 with TRBJ2-1; TRBD1 aligns across 7 bases. V was pared by 6 bases and J by 6 bases, with 8 bases of the junction left unmatched. The CDR3 is 13 residues long. Germline V gene sequence: CDR1 SQVTM, CDR2 ANQGSEA. Here the CDR3 reads CSVPPGQPNEQFF. The CDR3 DNA follows: TGCAGCGTCCCCCCGGGACAGCCCAATGAGCAGTTCTTC.

With respect to this clonotype: Being one base from a much bigger clone, this may be a read error. This rearrangement joins TRBV5-1 to TRBJ2-3, with 13 bases lining up with TRBD2. CDR1 and CDR2 from the germline V gene are SGHRS and YFSETQ. The CDR3 is 17 amino acids. The CDR3 protein is CANSLGLAGVATDTQYF. The CDR3 region has the DNA TGCGCCAACAGCTTAGGACTAGCGGGAGTTGCCACAGATACGCAGTATTTT. Complete variable domain (other parts from reference TRBV5-1 and TRBJ2-3): KAGVTQTPRYLIKTRGQQVTLSCSPISGHRSVSWYQQTPGQGLQFLFEYFSETQRNKGNFPGRFSGRQFSNSRSEMNVSTLELGDSALYLCANSLGLAGVATDTQYFGPGTRLTVL.

Regarding this clonotype: A much larger clonotype is one base distant, so this may be a read error. V and J are TRBV12-5 and TRBJ2-2; 8 bases agree with TRBD2. The CDR3 sequence is 16 residues long. The germline V gene has CDR1 LGHNT and CDR2 FRNRAP. The J segment lost 3 bases and the V segment lost 7 bases, leaving 10 bases of the junction unmatched. As DNA, the CDR3 is TGTGCTAGTGCCAATCGCCCCGGGGGGGACACCGGGGAGCTGTTTTTT. Amino acid sequence: CASANRPGGDTGELFF.

At least ten counts were recorded for this clonotype. CDR3 loop: CSARDPLSSYEQYV. The CDR3 coding sequence is TGCAGTGCTAGGGACCCATTAAGCTCCTACGAGCAGTACGTC. The chain combines TRBV20-1 with TRBJ2-7, with D hard to call. The CDR3 is 14 residues long. CDR1 DFQATT and CDR2 SNEGSKA come from the germline V gene (reference sequence). The V end was cut by 3 bases, the J end by 0 bases, with 12 bases between.

V is TRBV19 and J is TRBJ1-1; D gene unclear. This CDR3 region has 17 residues. V lost 7 bases to trimming and J lost 1 base, with 22 bases between them. Germline V CDR1 and CDR2: LNHDA, SQIVND (reference sequence). The CDR3 is CASNSPDQAGPNTEAFF. CDR3 nucleotides: TGTGCCAGTAATAGCCCCGATCAGGCGGGCCCGAACACTGAAGCTTTCTTT.

This clonotype was counted at least ten times. The rearrangement links TRBV6-5 to TRBJ2-2; tentative D call: TRBD2 (6 bases). The ends were cut back, 7 bases at V and 6 bases at J, with 15 bases in the middle. This CDR3 has 14 amino acids. Germline V gives CDR1 MNHEY, CDR2 SVGAGI. In nucleotides, the CDR3 is TGTGCCAGCATGAAGGTGGGGGACTCCGGGGAGCTGTTTTTT. This gives the protein CASMKVGDSGELFF.

As for this clonotype: Given a much more abundant clone one base away, this may be a read error. V is TRBV6-1 and J is TRBJ1-2; no firm D call. Germline values: CDR1 MNHNS, CDR2 SASEGT. This CDR3 region has 17 residues. Deletions cut 4 bases from V and 4 bases from J, with 22 bases between. The CDR3 DNA follows: TGTGCCAGCAGTGTCTGTAGCTCTATGCGAAAGACCTATGGCTACACCTTC. Translating gives CASSVCSSMRKTYGYTF.

This clonotype was seen a handful of times. The V gene is TRBV7-8, the J gene TRBJ1-2; D is ambiguous. V dropped 5 bases and J dropped 4 bases, with 23 bases sitting between them. The CDR3 totals 17 residues. Germline V lookup: CDR1 SGHVS, CDR2 FQNEAQ. The CDR3 DNA reads as TGTGCCAGCAGCGATACGAAGTTTACCCGAAAGACCTATGGCTACACCTTC. Amino acid sequence: CASSDTKFTRKTYGYTF.

As to this clonotype: This could be a read error, since a much larger clone is one nucleotide away. The rearrangement joins TRBV7-9 to TRBJ1-2; D unclear. CDR1 is SEHNR and CDR2 is FQNEAQ in the germline V gene (reference sequence). Trimming stripped 4 bases from V and 4 bases from J, with 22 bases between. This CDR3 is built from 17 residues. The CDR3 loop reads CASSCFIYHGETYGYTF. DNA of the CDR3: TGTGCCAGCAGCTGCTTTATATACCATGGAGAGACCTATGGCTACACCTTC.

This clonotype was counted many times. The V gene is TRBV28, the J gene TRBJ2-7; D remains unclear. Germline loops: CDR1 MDHEN, CDR2 SYDVKM. The CDR3 has 15 amino acids. V gave up 5 bases and J gave up 5 bases, with 19 bases separating them. CDR3 region: CASSLRVTPSHEQYF. For the CDR3, the DNA is TGTGCCAGCAGTCTCCGGGTTACACCAAGCCACGAGCAGTACTTC.

This clonotype showed up many times. The chain joins TRBV24-1 to TRBJ2-7, with D possibly being TRBD1 (6 bases). Germline V gene sequence: CDR1 KGHDR, CDR2 SFDVKD. This CDR3 region has 15 residues. The ends were cut back, 2 bases at V and 4 bases at J, with 14 bases in the middle. CDR3 loop: CATSDSNREGYEQYF. As DNA, the CDR3 is TGTGCCACCAGTGATTCCAACAGGGAAGGGTACGAGCAGTACTTC.

Note on this clonotype: This may be a read error, as it is one base from a much larger clone. The genes are TRBV3-1 and TRBJ2-2, with D perhaps matching TRBD2 (5 bases). CDR3 size: 18 residues. The germline V gene has CDR1 LGHDT and CDR2 YNNKEL (reference sequence). The CDR3 DNA is TGTGCCAGCAGCATATCAGCTCCCATTTCAGGCTTGACCGGGGAGCGGTTTTTT. Residues: CASSISAPISGLTGERFF.

This clonotype was recorded many times. The chain uses TRBV4-3 and TRBJ2-1, with D perhaps matching TRBD2 (6 bases). There are 14 residues in the CDR3. Germline CDR1 reads LGHNA; CDR2 reads YSLEER. The V end was cut by 0 bases, the J end by 15 bases, with 18 bases between. Written as DNA, the CDR3 is TGCGCCAGCAGCCAAGAATTGGGGCGGGGCGGGCCGTTCTTC. It codes for CASSQELGRGGPFF.

This clonotype was recorded at least ten times. This chain links TRBV2 with TRBJ2-7, with 7 bases aligning to TRBD1. V lost 7 bases, J lost 9 bases, and 9 bases stayed unmatched. In germline, CDR1 is SNHLY, CDR2 FYNNEI. CDR3 length equals 12 residues. The chain's CDR3 is CASNEGAPRQYF. Written as DNA, the CDR3 is TGTGCCAGCAATGAGGGGGCGCCCAGGCAGTACTTC. The full variable domain, with the rest looked up from reference TRBV2 and TRBJ2-7, is EPEVTQTPSHQVTQMGQEVILRCVPISNHLYFYWYRQILGQKVEFLVSFYNNEISEKSEIFDDQFSVERPDGSNFTLKIRSTKLEDSAMYFCASNEGAPRQYFGPGTRLTVT.